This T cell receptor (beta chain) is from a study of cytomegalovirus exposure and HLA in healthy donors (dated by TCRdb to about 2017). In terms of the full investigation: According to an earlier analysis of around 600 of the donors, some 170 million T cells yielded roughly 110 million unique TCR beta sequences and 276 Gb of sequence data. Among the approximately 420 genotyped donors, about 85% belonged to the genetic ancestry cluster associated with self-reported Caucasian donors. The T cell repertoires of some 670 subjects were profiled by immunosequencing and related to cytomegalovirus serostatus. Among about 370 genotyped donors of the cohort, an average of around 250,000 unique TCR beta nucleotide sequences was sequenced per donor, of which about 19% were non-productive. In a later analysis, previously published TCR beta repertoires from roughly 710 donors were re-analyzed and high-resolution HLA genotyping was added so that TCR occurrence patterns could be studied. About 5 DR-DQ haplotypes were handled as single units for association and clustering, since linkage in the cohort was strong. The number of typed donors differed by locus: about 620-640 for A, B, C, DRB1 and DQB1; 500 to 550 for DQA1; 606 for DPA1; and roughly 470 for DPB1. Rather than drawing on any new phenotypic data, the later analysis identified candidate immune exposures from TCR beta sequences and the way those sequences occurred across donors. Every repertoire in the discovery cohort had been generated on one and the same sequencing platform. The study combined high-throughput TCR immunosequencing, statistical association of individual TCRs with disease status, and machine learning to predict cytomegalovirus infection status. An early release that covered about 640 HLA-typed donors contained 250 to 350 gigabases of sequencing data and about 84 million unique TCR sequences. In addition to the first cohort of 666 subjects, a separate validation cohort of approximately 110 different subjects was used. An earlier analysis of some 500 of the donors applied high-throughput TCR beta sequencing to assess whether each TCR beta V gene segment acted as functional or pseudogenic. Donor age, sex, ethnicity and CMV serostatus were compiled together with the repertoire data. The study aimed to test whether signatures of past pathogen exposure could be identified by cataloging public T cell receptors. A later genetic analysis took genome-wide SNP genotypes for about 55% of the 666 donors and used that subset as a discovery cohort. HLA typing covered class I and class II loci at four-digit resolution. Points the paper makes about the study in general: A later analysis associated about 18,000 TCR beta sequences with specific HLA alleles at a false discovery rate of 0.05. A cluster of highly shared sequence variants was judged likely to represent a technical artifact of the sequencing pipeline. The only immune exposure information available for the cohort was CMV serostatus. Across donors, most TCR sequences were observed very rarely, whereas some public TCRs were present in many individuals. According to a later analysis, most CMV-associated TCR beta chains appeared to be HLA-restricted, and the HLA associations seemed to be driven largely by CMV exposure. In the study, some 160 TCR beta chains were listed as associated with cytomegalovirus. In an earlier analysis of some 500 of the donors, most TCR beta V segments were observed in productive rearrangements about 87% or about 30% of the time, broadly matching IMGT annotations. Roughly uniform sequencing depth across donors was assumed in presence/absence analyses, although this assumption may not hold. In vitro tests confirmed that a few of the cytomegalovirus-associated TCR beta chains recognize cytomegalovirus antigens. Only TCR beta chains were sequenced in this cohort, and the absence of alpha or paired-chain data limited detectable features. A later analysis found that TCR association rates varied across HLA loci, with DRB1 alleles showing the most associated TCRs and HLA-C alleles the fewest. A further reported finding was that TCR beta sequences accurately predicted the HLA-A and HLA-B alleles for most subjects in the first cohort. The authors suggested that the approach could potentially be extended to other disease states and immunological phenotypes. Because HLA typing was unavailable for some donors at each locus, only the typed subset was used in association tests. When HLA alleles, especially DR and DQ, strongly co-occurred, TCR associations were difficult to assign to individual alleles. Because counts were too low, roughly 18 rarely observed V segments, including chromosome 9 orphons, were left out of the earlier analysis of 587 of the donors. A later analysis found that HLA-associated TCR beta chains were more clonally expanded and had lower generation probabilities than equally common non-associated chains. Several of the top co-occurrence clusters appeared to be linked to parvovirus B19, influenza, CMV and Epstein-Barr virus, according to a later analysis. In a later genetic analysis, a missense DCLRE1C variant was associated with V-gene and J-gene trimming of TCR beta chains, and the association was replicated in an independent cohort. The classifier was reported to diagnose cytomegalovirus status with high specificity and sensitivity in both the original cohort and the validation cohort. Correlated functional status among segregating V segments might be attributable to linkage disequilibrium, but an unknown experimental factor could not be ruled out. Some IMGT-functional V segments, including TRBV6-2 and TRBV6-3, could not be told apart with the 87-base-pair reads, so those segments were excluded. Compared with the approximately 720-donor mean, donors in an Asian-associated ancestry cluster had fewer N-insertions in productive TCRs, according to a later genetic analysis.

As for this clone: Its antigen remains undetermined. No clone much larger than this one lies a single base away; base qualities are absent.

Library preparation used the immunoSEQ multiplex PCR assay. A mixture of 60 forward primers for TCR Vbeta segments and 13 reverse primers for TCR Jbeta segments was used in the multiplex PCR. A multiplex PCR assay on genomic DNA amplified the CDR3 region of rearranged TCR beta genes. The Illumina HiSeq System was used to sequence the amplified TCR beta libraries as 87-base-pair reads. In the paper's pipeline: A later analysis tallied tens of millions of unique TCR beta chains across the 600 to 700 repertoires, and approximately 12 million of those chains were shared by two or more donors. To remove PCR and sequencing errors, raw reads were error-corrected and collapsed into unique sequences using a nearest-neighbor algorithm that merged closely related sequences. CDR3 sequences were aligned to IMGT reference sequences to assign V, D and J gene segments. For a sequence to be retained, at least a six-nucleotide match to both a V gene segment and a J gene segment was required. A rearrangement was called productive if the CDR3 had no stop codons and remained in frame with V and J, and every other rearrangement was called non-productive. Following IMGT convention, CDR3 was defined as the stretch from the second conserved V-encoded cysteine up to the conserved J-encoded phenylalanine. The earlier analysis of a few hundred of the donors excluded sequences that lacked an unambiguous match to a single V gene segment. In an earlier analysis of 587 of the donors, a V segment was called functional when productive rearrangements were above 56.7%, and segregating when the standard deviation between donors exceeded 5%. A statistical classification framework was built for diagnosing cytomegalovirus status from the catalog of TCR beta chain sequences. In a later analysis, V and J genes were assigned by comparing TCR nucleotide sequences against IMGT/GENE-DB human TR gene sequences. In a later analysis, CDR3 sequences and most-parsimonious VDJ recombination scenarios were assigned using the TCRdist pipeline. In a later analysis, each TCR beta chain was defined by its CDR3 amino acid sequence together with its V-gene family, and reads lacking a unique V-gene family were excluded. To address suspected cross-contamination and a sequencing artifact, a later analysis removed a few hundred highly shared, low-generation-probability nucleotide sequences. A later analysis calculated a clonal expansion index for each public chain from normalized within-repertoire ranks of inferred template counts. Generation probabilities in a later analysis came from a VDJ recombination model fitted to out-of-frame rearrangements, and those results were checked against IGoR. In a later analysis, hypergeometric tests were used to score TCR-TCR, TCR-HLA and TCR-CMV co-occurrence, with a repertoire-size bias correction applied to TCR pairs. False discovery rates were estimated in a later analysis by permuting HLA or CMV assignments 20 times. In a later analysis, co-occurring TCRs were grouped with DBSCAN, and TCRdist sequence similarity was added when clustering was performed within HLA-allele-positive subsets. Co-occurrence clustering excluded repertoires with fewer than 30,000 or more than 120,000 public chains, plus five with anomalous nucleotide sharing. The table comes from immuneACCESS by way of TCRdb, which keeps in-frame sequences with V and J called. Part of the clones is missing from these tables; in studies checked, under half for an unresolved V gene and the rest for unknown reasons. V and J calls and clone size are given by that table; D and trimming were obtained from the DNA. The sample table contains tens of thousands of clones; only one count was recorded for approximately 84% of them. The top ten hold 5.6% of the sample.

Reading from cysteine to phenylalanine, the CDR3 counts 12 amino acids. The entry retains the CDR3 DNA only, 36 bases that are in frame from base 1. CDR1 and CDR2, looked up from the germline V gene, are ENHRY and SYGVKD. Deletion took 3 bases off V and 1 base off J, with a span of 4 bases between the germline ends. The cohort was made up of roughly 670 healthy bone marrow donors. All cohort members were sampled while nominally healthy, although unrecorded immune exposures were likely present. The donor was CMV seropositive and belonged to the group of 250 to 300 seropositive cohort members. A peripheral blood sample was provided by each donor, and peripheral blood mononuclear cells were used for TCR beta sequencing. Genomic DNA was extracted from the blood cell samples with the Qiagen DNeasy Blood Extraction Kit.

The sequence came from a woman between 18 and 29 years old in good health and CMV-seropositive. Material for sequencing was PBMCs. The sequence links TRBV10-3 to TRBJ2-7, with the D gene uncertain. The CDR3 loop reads CAISDGSYEQYF. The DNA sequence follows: TGTGCCATCAGTGACGGGTCCTACGAGCAGTACTTC.